The next 4 T cell receptor beta chains were all read from a single sample in a study of blood T cell repertoires in COVID-19. Clones were sequenced by immunoSEQ multiplex PCR, and TCRdb holds only the in-frame ones, with some missing. This sample has 300,000 to 350,000 clones, with roughly 87% found just once. The sample comprised peripheral blood. The receptors come from a man aged 18 to 35 with active or convalescent COVID-19.

V gene TRBV28 combines with J gene TRBJ2-1, with TRBD2 matching over 7 bases. The CDR3 sequence is 13 residues long. Looked up from germline, CDR1 is MDHEN and CDR2 is SYDVKM. The ends lost 8 bases at V and 4 bases at J; junction bases unmatched: 5. In DNA form, the CDR3 reads TGTGCCAGCGGGGACTATAGATACAATGAGCAGTTCTTC. Translating it yields CASGDYRYNEQFF.

This clone came up a few times. V and J are TRBV7-3 and TRBJ2-1; maybe TRBD2 (6 bases). Germline V gene lookup returns CDR1 SGHTA and CDR2 FQGTGA. CDR3 length: 19 amino acids. Trimming stripped 4 bases from V and 3 bases from J, with 25 bases between. The CDR3 reads CASSSLVCRDFAHYNEQFF. The CDR3 DNA reads as TGTGCCAGCAGCTCCTTGGTCTGCAGGGACTTCGCACACTACAATGAGCAGTTCTTC.

A single count supports this clone. The chain has TRBV6-5 and TRBJ2-7; TRBD1 is a possible D gene (5 bases). CDR3 length: 13 amino acids. Germline CDR1 MNHEY, CDR2 SVGAGI. Trimming cost V 2 bases and J 3 bases, with 8 bases left between them. The CDR3 DNA reads TGTGCCAGCAGTTACAGGGGTCACTACGAGCAGTACTTC. The encoded protein is CASSYRGHYEQYF.

The chain is built from TRBV9 and TRBJ1-2; no clear D. From germline, CDR1 is SGDLS and CDR2 YYNGEE. The CDR3 is 15 amino acids. The V end was cut by 1 base, the J end by 7 bases, with 17 bases between. The CDR3 DNA follows: TGTGCCAGCAGCGTACGGGGAACAGAGATCAGTGGCTACACCTTC. Translation: CASSVRGTEISGYTF.